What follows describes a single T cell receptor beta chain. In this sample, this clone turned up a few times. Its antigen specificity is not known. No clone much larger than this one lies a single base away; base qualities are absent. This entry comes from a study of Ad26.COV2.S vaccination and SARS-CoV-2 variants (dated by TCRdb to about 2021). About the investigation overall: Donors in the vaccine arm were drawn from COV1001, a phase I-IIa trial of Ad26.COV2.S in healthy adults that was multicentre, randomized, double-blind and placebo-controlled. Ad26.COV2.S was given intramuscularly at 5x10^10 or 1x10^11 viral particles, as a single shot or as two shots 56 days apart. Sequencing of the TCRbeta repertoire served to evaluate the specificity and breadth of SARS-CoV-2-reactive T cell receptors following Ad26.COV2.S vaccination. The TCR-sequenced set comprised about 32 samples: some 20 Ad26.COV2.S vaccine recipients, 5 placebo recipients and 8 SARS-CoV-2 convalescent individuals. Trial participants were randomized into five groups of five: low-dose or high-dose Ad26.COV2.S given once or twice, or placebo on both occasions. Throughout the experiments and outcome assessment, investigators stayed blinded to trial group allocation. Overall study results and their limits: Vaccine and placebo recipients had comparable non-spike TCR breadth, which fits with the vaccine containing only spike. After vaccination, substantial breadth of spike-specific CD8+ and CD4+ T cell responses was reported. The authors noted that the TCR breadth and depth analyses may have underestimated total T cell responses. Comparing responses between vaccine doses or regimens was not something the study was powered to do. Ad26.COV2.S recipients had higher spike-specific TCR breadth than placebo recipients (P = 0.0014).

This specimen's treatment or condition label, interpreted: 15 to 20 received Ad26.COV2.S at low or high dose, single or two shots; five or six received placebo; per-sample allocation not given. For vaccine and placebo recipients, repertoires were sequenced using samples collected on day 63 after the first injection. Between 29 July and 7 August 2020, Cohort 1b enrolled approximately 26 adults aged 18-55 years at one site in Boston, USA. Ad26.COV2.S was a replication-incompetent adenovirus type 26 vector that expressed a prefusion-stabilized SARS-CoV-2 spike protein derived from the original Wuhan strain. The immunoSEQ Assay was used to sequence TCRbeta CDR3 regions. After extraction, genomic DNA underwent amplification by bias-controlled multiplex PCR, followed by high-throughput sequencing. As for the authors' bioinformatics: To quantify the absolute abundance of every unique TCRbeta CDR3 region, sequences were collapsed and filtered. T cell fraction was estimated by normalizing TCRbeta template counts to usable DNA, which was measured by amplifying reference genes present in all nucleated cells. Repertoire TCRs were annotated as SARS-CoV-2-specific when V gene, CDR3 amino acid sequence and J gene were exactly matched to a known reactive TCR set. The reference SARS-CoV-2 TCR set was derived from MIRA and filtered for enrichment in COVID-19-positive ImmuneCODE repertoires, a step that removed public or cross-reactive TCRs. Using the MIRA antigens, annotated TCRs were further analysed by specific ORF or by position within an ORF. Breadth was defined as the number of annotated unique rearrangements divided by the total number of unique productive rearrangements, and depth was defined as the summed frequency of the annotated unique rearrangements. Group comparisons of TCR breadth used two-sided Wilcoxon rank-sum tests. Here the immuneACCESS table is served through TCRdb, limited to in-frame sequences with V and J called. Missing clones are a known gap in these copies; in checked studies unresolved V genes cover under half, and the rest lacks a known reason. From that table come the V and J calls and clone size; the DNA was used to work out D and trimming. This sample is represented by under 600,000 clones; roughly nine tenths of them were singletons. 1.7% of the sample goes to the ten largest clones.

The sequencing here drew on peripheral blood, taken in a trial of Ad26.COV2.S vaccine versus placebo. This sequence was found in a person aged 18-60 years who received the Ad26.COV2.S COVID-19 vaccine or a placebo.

The sequence in DNA is TGCAGCGTCACCGGGACAGGGGTCCGGCGGTACTTC. Translated, this is CSVTGTGVRRYF. The sequence joins TRBV29-1 to TRBJ2-7; 10 bases in the junction line up with TRBD1. Trimming takes 6 bases off V and 12 bases off J; junction bases not matched to a gene: 11. From cysteine to phenylalanine, the CDR3 is 12 amino acids long. This entry keeps only the CDR3 DNA: 36 bases, framed from base 1. Per the germline V gene, SQVTM is the CDR1 and ANQGSEA is the CDR2.